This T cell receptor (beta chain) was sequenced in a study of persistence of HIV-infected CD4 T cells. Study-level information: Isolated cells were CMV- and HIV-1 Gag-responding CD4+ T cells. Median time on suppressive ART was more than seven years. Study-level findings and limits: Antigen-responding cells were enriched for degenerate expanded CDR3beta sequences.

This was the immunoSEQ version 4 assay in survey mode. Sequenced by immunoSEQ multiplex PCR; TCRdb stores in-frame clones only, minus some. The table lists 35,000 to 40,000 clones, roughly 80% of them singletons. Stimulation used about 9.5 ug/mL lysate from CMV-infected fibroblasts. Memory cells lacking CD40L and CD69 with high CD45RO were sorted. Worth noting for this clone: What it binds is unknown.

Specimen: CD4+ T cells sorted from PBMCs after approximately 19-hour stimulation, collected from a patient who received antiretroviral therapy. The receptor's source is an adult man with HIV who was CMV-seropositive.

The CDR3 sequence: CASSLILGSYEQYF. Written as DNA, the CDR3 is TGTGCCAGCAGTTTGATATTGGGGTCCTACGAGCAGTACTTC. The chain has TRBV6-5 and TRBJ2-7; D not resolved. The germline gives CDR1 MNHEY, CDR2 SVGAGI. The CDR3 consists of 14 residues. Trimming removed 4 bases at V and 1 base at J, with 11 bases between.